Listed below are T cell receptor beta chains from one sample, sequenced in a study of Graves' ophthalmopathy and Graves' hyperthyroidism. TCRdb re-derived calls from the multiplex PCR reads in MiXCR, one entry per CDR3 protein. Found here are under 350,000 distinct CDR3 sequences, under 20% of them singletons; the top ten hold 10% to 15%. Material for sequencing was peripheral blood. Source of these receptors: an adult man with Graves' ophthalmopathy. Each CDR3 is given with its conserved first and last residue. Each record gives: clone size, V gene, J gene, D gene, CDR3 DNA, CDR3 protein. A D gene is named only where the DNA matches it firmly. Part of the rows lack a size; the others show once, few, many or a class for expanded clones.

size: many; V: TRBV20-1; J: TRBJ2-5; D: .; DNA: TGCAGTGCCTCGGAAGACAGAGAGCAAGAGACCCAGTACTTC; CDR3: CSASEDREQETQYF
size: many; V: TRBV11-2; J: TRBJ1-3; D: .; DNA: TGTGCCAGCAGCCCCAGCACTGGAACCTCTGGAAACACCATATATTTT; CDR3: CASSPSTGTSGNTIYF
size: .; V: TRBV6-5; J: TRBJ1-1; D: .; DNA: TGTGCCAGCAGTTCGGTGGCGCCGCCCATGAACACTGAAGCTTTCTTT; CDR3: CASSSVAPPMNTEAFF
size: many; V: TRBV20-1; J: TRBJ2-5; D: TRBD2; DNA: TGCAGTGCTAGAGCCCTCTGGAGGACTAGCAACCAGACCCAGTACTTC; CDR3: CSARALWRTSNQTQYF
size: .; V: TRBV9; J: TRBJ1-6; D: .; DNA: TGTGCCAGCAGCGTAGTCGGGACGGATAATTCACCCCCCCACTTT; CDR3: CASSVVGTDNSPPHF
size: many; V: TRBV30; J: TRBJ2-5; D: TRBD1; DNA: TGTGCCTGGAGGCGGACAGGGCGCGCAGAGACCCAGTACTTC; CDR3: CAWRRTGRAETQYF
size: many; V: TRBV7-9; J: TRBJ1-1; D: .; DNA: TGTGCCAGCCTGTGGGGTGAGACTGAAGCTTTCTTT; CDR3: CASLWGETEAFF
size: .; V: TRBV4-1; J: TRBJ1-2; D: .; DNA: TGCGCCAGCAGCCAAGATTCCCCTTTCGGGGGCTATGGCTACACCTTC; CDR3: CASSQDSPFGGYGYTF
size: many; V: TRBV5-1; J: TRBJ2-2; D: .; DNA: TGCGCCAGCAGCTTGGCCCCTCTCCGGCAGTCCGGGGAGCTGTTTTTT; CDR3: CASSLAPLRQSGELFF
size: many; V: TRBV6-2/TRBV6-3; J: TRBJ2-7; D: TRBD2; DNA: TGTGCCAGCAGCAGACCACAAACCGGGACTAGCGAATCCGAGCAGTACTTC; CDR3: CASSRPQTGTSESEQYF
size: .; V: TRBV7-2; J: TRBJ1-6; D: .; DNA: TGTGCCAGCAGCCGTTATAATTCACCCCTCCACTTT; CDR3: CASSRYNSPLHF
size: .; V: TRBV6-1; J: TRBJ1-2; D: .; DNA: TGTGCCAGCAGCTTCAGAGGGATAGAAGGCTACACCTTC; CDR3: CASSFRGIEGYTF
size: many; V: TRBV6-6; J: TRBJ2-7; D: .; DNA: TGTGCCAGCAGTCGGCAGGGTTTGACCTACGAGCAGTACTTC; CDR3: CASSRQGLTYEQYF
size: many; V: TRBV19; J: TRBJ1-5; D: TRBD1; DNA: TGTGCCAGTAGTCAGGGACAGTCCGGAAATCAGCCCCAGCATTTT; CDR3: CASSQGQSGNQPQHF
size: many; V: TRBV5-1; J: TRBJ2-2; D: TRBD2; DNA: TGCGCCAGCAGCCTAATAGCGGGAGGTTCCACCGGGGAGCTGTTTTTT; CDR3: CASSLIAGGSTGELFF
size: many; V: TRBV30; J: TRBJ2-7; D: TRBD1; DNA: TGTGCCTGGGGGACAGGGTTGTACGAGCAGTACTTC; CDR3: CAWGTGLYEQYF
size: .; V: TRBV11-2; J: TRBJ2-5; D: .; DNA: TGTGCCAGCAGCCTGGCCGGGTTGGAGGAGACCCAGTACTTC; CDR3: CASSLAGLEETQYF